These 15 T cell receptor beta chains share one sample of origin, sequenced in a study of T-cell reconstitution after alpha-beta-depleted transplantation in children. As it was prepared, the TCRbeta library received unique molecular identifiers. TCRdb reprocessed the PCR reads with MiXCR, giving one entry per CDR3 protein. The sample comprises about 500,000 distinct CDR3 sequences, approximately 32% of which are singletons, and under 3% rests with the top ten. Sequenced material: PBMCs from the stem cell graft donor, taken from the stem cell graft. The receptors come from a human donor who donated a stem cell graft to a child with aplastic anemia.

This clonotype was observed at least ten times. The chain links TRBV25-1 to TRBJ1-1; no reliable D call. The CDR3 consists of 12 residues. The V gene lost 5 bases and the J gene lost 1 base, with 5 bases spanning the gap. Germline assignment: CDR1 MGHDK and CDR2 SYGVNS. CDR3: CASSLTNTEAFF. The CDR3 DNA sequence: TGTGCCAGCAGTTTGACGAACACTGAAGCTTTCTTT.

This clonotype appeared a few times. The chain couples TRBV7-6 to TRBJ2-1, with 8 nucleotides matching TRBD2. Trimming removed 6 bases from V and 5 bases from J; junction bases left unmatched: 12. CDR1 is SGHVS, CDR2 FNYEAQ, per germline. The CDR3 length is 16 residues. The CDR3 protein is CASSFRAGEKDNEQFF. The CDR3 coding sequence is TGTGCCAGCAGTTTCCGAGCGGGAGAAAAGGACAATGAGCAGTTCTTC.

The chain uses TRBV6-2 or TRBV6-3 and TRBJ1-2; D unclear. The CDR3 totals 13 residues. Trimming removed 7 bases from V and 3 bases from J, with 12 bases in between. The germline V gene encodes CDR1 MNHEY and CDR2 SVGEGT. The CDR3: CASTGTGDYGYTF. The CDR3 DNA reads as TGTGCCAGCACCGGTACTGGAGACTATGGCTACACCTTC.

The chain joins TRBV4-3 to TRBJ2-7; 7 nucleotides agree with TRBD1. The CDR3 runs to 15 residues. V lost 0 bases to trimming and J lost 3 bases; unmatched junction nucleotides: 5. Per the germline V gene, CDR1 is LGHNA and CDR2 is YSLEER. The CDR3 sequence: CASSQERGQYYEQYF. As DNA, the CDR3 is TGCGCCAGCAGCCAAGAAAGGGGACAGTACTACGAGCAGTACTTC.

This rearrangement joins TRBV20-1 to TRBJ2-7; 8 bases line up with TRBD2. The CDR3 has 14 residues. Germline lookup yields CDR1 DFQATT and CDR2 SNEGSKA (reference sequence). Losses at the gene ends were 3 bases for V and 3 bases for J; bases not matched to a gene: 7. DNA for the CDR3: TGCAGTGCTAGCACTAGCGGACGAATCTACGAGCAGTACTTC. This encodes CSASTSGRIYEQYF.

The chain joins TRBV7-2 to TRBJ2-3, with 10 positions matching TRBD2. The CDR3 is 16 amino acids. CDR1 and CDR2 (germline): SGHTA, FQGNSA. The V and J ends lost 5 bases and 4 bases, in that order; junction bases with no gene match: 9. CDR3 bases: TGTGCCAGCAGCCCTATAGCGGGAGGACGTGCAGATACGCAGTATTTT. Amino acid sequence: CASSPIAGGRADTQYF. Full variable domain (rest looked up from reference TRBV7-2 and TRBJ2-3): GAGVSQSPSNKVTEKGKDVELRCDPISGHTALYWYRQSLGQGLEFLIYFQGNSAPDKSGLPSDRFSAERTGGSVSTLTIQRTQQEDSAVYLCASSPIAGGRADTQYFGPGTRLTVL.

This rearrangement joins TRBV20-1 to TRBJ1-1; TRBD1 might be the D (5 bases). V lost 2 bases to trimming and J lost 3 bases, with 7 bases between them. Per germline, CDR1 DFQATT and CDR2 SNEGSKA (reference sequence). This CDR3 contains 12 residues. For the CDR3, the DNA is TGCAGTGCTAGAAGGGACGACACTGAAGCTTTCTTT. It translates to CSARRDDTEAFF.

This clonotype occurred many times. This chain connects TRBV5-1 to TRBJ2-1; TRBD1 might be the D (6 bases). The length of the CDR3 is 15 residues. CDR1 and CDR2 from the germline V gene are SGHRS and YFSETQ. V dropped 1 base and J dropped 0 bases, with 8 bases sitting between them. The CDR3: CASSLTGSSYNEQFF. CDR3 in DNA: TGCGCCAGCAGCTTGACAGGGAGCTCCTACAATGAGCAGTTCTTC. The full variable domain, in which reference TRBV5-1 and TRBJ2-1 provide the parts outside the CDR3, is KAGVTQTPRYLIKTRGQQVTLSCSPISGHRSVSWYQQTPGQGLQFLFEYFSETQRNKGNFPGRFSGRQFSNSRSEMNVSTLELGDSALYLCASSLTGSSYNEQFFGPGTRLTVL.

CDR3 nucleotides: TGTGCCAGCAGTGAACATCAACCGGACTACGAGCAGTACTTC. The encoded protein is CASSEHQPDYEQYF. The J gene is TRBJ2-7, the V gene TRBV6-1; D uncertain. The CDR3 totals 14 residues. The V end lost 2 bases, the J end lost 3 bases, and 11 bases lay between the germline ends. Germline assignment: CDR1 MNHNS and CDR2 SASEGT.

This clonotype was recorded once. V gene TRBV6-5 combines with J gene TRBJ2-4, with 8 positions matching TRBD1. Trimming took 2 bases from V and 8 from J; bases not matched to a gene: 5. Germline V gene data show CDR1 as MNHEY and CDR2 as SVGAGI. This CDR3 region has 14 residues. The CDR3 nucleotides are TGTGCCAGCAGTTACAGGACAGGGATGCACATTCAGTACTTC. Protein sequence: CASSYRTGMHIQYF.

This clonotype was found once. The V call is TRBV25-1, the J call TRBJ2-2; 8 bases are a match to TRBD2. CDR3 size: 17 residues. Germline CDR1 MGHDK, CDR2 SYGVNS. With 5 bases clipped from V and 3 bases from J, the junction kept 11 bases outside the gene matches. The CDR3 DNA reads as TGTGCCAGCAGTAAAATGCGGGGGGCCTCGGACACCGGGGAGCTGTTTTTT. This translates into CASSKMRGASDTGELFF.

This clonotype was detected a few times. This chain joins TRBV7-6 and TRBJ2-2, with 12 nucleotides matching TRBD1. Trimming at V came to 5 bases and at J to 1 base, leaving 11 bases not matched to a gene. The CDR3 is 19 amino acids. The V gene's germline CDR1 is SGHVS and CDR2 FNYEAQ. CDR3 loop: CASSRRGTGGALNTGELFF. The CDR3 DNA is TGTGCCAGCAGCCGCCGCGGGACAGGGGGCGCCCTGAACACCGGGGAGCTGTTTTTT.

This clonotype is a singleton in its sample. J is TRBJ2-3 and V is TRBV20-1; no clear D. The ends were cut back, 2 bases at V and 6 bases at J, with 6 bases in the middle. This CDR3 has 11 residues. The germline V gene has CDR1 DFQATT and CDR2 SNEGSKA (reference sequence). CDR3 nucleotide sequence: TGCAGTGCTAGATTATGGGATACGCAGTATTTT. It encodes CSARLWDTQYF.

This clonotype was found a few times. This chain uses TRBV4-3 with TRBJ2-4; no firm D call. V gave up 0 bases and J gave up 1 base, with 7 bases separating them. Germline lookup yields CDR1 LGHNA and CDR2 YSLEER. CDR3 length: 15 residues. CDR3 DNA sequence: TGCGCCAGCAGCCAAGAGCGTCTCGCCAAAAACATTCAGTACTTC. Its translation is CASSQERLAKNIQYF.

This chain links TRBV29-1 with TRBJ2-1; 12 bases line up with TRBD2. From germline, CDR1 is SQVTM and CDR2 ANQGSEA. This CDR3 spans 14 amino acids. Losses at the gene ends were 7 bases for V and 3 bases for J; bases not matched to a gene: 4. The CDR3 region is CSGALAGGYNEQFF. The CDR3 coding sequence is TGCAGCGGCGCACTAGCGGGAGGCTACAATGAGCAGTTCTTC.